This TCR beta chain was sequenced during a study of blood T cell repertoires in COVID-19. Turning to the study itself: Nucleic acid was either cDNA or gDNA, and it came from T cells, B-cell-depleted T cells, or PBMCs.

Germline loops: CDR1 SGHKS, CDR2 YYEKEE (reference sequence). V was clipped by 1 base and J by 6 bases, with 8 bases between them. The length of the CDR3 is 13 residues. Measured with immunoSEQ multiplex PCR; TCRdb has only the in-frame clones, and not every one. The table lists 110,000 or so clones, approximately 90% of them singletons. This clone was picked up one time. The receptor was derived from a human donor with acute or convalescent COVID-19. The donor label of this sample is uncertain. The chain employs TRBV5-5 and TRBJ2-1; D is undetermined. The sample consisted of peripheral blood. The CDR3 here is CASSLQLVNEQFF. In DNA, the CDR3 is TGTGCCAGCAGCTTGCAGTTGGTCAATGAGCAGTTCTTC.